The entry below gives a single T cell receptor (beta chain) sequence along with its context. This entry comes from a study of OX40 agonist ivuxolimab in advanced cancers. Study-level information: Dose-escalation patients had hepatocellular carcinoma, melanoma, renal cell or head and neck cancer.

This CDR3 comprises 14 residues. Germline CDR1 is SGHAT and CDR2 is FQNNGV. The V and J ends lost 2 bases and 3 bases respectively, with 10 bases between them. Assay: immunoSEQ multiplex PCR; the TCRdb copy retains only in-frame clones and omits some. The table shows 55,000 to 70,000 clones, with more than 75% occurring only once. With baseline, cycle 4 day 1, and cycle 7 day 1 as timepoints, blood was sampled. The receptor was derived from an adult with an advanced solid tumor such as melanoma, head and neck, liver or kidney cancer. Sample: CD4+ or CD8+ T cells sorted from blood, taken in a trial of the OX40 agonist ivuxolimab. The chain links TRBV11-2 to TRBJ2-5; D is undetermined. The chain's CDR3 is CASSLFRPEETQYF. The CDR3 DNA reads TGTGCCAGCAGCTTATTTCGTCCTGAAGAGACCCAGTACTTC.